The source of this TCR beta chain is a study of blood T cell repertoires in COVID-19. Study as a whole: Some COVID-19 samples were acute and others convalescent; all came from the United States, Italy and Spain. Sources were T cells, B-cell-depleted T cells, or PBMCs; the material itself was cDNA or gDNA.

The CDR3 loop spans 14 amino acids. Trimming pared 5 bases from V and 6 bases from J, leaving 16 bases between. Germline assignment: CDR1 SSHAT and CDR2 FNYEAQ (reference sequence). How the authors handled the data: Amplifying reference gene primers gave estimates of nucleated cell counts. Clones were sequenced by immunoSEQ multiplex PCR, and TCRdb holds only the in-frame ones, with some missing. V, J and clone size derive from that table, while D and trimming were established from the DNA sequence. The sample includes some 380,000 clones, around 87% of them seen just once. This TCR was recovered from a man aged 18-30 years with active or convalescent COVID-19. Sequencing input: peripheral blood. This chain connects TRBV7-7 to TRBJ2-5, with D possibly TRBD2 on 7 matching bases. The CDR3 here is CASSHGGPTQTQYF. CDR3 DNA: TGTGCCAGCAGCCACGGGGGGCCAACGCAGACCCAGTACTTC.